This T cell receptor beta chain was profiled in a study of blood T cell repertoires in COVID-19. Whole-study context: The samples span acute and convalescent COVID-19 from the United States, Italy and Spain. T cells, B-cell-depleted T cells, or PBMCs provided the cDNA or gDNA that served as material.

Per the authors' pipeline: Counts of nucleated cells, estimated from reference gene primer amplification, were obtained. The method was immunoSEQ multiplex PCR; TCRdb's version includes in-frame clones alone and lacks a portion of them. The V and J calls and clone size were taken over from that table, and D and trimming were inferred from the DNA. The repertoire consists of 51,000 or so clones, with about 90% occurring once and the leading ten covering 13%. Trimming removed 4 bases at V and 5 bases at J, with 11 bases between. The CDR3 length is 14 residues. Germline V gene data show CDR1 as LNHDA and CDR2 as SQIVND (reference sequence).

Sequences were obtained from peripheral blood. The chain employs TRBV19 and TRBJ2-2, with D unclear. The TCR was taken from a man older than 75 with acute or convalescent COVID-19. CDR3 nucleotides: TGTGCCAGTAGTAGCCCCCCCGGGACCGGGGAGCTGTTTTTT. This gives the protein CASSSPPGTGELFF.